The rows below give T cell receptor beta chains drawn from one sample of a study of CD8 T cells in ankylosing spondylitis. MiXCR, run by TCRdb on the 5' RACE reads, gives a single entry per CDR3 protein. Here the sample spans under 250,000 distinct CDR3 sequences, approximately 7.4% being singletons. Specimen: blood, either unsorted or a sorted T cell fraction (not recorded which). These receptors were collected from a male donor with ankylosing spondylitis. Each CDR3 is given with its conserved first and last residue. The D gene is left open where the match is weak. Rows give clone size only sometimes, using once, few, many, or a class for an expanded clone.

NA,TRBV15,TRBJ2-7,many,TGTGCCACCAGCAGCGCGGGGTCCAACTACGAGCAGTACTTC,CATSSAGSNYEQYF
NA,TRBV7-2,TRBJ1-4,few,TGTGCCAGCAGCTCTCTTGGGGGAAGAGAAGAAAAACTGTTTTTT,CASSSLGGREEKLFF
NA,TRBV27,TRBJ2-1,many,TGTGCCAGCACCGAGGGCCCCGGGGCCTACAATGAGCAGTTCTTC,CASTEGPGAYNEQFF
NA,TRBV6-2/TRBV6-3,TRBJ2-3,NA,TGTGCCAGCAGTTATTGGGGAACACGCCTCACAGATACGCAGTATTTT,CASSYWGTRLTDTQYF
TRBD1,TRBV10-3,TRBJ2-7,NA,TGTGCCATCAGTGAGTTTGCGGGACAGGGAACCTACGAGCAGTACTTC,CAISEFAGQGTYEQYF
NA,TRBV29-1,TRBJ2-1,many,TGCAGCGTTCTCCCCAGTGGGGTCGGCGATGAGCAGTTCTTC,CSVLPSGVGDEQFF
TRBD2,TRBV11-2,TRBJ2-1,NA,TGTGCCAGCAGCTTAATACCGGGACTAGCAGCCTACAATGAGCAGTTCTTC,CASSLIPGLAAYNEQFF
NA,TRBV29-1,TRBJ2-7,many,TGCAGCGTTGAAGGAAACTTAAACCCCTACGAGCAGTACTTC,CSVEGNLNPYEQYF
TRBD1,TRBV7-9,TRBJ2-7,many,TGTGCCAGCAGTTCAGACCGGGACAGGAACTACGAGCAGTACTTC,CASSSDRDRNYEQYF
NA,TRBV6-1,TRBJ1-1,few,TGTGCCAGCACCTCAGCGGGAGGGGCAATTGAAGCTTTCTTT,CASTSAGGAIEAFF
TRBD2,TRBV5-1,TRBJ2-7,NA,TGCGCCAGCAGCCAACTTGGGACTAGCGGGACGACCTACGAGCAGTACTTC,CASSQLGTSGTTYEQYF
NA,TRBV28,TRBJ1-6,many,TGTGCCAGCAGTTTAACTCCCTTGGGGTCACCCCTCCACTTT,CASSLTPLGSPLHF
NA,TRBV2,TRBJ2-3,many,TGTGCCAGCAGTGAATCGGGCAGGGGGGGGATCACAGATACGCAGTATTTT,CASSESGRGGITDTQYF
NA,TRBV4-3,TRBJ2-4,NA,TGCGCCAGCAGCCAAGAAGGTCTATGGGGCGACATTCAGTACTTC,CASSQEGLWGDIQYF
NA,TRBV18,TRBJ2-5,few,TGTGCCAGCTCACCATCAAGGACAGCATTGGGGACCCAGTACTTC,CASSPSRTALGTQYF
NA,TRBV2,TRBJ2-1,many,TGTGCCAGCAGTGACGAACTAGCTCAGTTCTTC,CASSDELAQFF
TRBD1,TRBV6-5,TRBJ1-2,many,TGTGCCAGCAGCTGGACAGGGCGAGGCTACACCTTC,CASSWTGRGYTF
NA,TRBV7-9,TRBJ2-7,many,TGTGCCAGCAGCGAACAGGGCCTCTCCTACGAGCAGTACTTC,CASSEQGLSYEQYF
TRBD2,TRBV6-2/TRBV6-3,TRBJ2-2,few,TGTGCCAGCAGTTTCCCGAGAGGTAGCGGGGGTCTCAACACCGGGGAGCTGTTTTTT,CASSFPRGSGGLNTGELFF
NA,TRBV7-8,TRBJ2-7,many,TGTGCCAGCAGCTTAGTTATCTCGCCCTCCGGCGAGCAGTACTTC,CASSLVISPSGEQYF
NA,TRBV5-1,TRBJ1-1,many,TGCGCCAGCAGCTTGACAACAAAGAACACTGAAGCTTTCTTT,CASSLTTKNTEAFF
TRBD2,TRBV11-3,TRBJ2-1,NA,TGTGCCAGCAGCCCCCGGACTAGAGTGTCCTACAATGAGCAGTTCTTC,CASSPRTRVSYNEQFF
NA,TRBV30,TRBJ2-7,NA,TGTGCCTGGAGGGACCGGGACGTCTACGAGCAGTACTTC,CAWRDRDVYEQYF
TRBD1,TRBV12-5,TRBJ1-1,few,TGTGCTAGTGCCAACCTACAGGGGGCGAACACTGAAGCTTTCTTT,CASANLQGANTEAFF
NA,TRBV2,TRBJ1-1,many,TGTGCCAGCAGTGTGTTAGGGACGGCCGCTTCGAACACTGAAGCTTTCTTT,CASSVLGTAASNTEAFF
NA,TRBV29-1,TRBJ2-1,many,TGCAGCGTCGGGGGTTACAATGAGCAGTTCTTC,CSVGGYNEQFF
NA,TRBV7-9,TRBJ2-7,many,TGTGCCAGCAGCTTACCGTTGGGGGACGCAAGCTACGAGCAGTACTTC,CASSLPLGDASYEQYF
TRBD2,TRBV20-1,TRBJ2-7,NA,TGCAGTGCTAGAGCGGTTAGCGGGATAAACTACGAGCAGTACTTC,CSARAVSGINYEQYF
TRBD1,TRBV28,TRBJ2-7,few,TGTGCCAGCAGGGTGACAGGGGCGAAGTTCTACGAGCAGTACTTC,CASRVTGAKFYEQYF
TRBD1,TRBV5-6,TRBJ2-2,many,TGTGCCAGCAGCTGGGGGACAGGGAACACCGGGGAGCTGTTTTTT,CASSWGTGNTGELFF
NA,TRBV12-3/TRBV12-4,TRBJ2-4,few,TGTGCCAGCAGTTCTCCGACCCAGTCCGTTCAGTACTTC,CASSSPTQSVQYF
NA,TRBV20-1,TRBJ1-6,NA,TGCAGTGCTAGATCCATAGCCTGGACAGACTATTCACCCCTCCACTTT,CSARSIAWTDYSPLHF
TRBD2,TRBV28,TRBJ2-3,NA,TGTGCCAGCAGTTTTTTTAGCGGGAACACAGATACGCAGTATTTT,CASSFFSGNTDTQYF
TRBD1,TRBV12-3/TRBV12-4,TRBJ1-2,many,TGTGCCAGCAGTCTACAGGGGTCGGCCTATGGCTACACCTTC,CASSLQGSAYGYTF
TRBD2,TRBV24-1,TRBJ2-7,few,TGTGCCACCAGTGATTCGACTAGCGGGCGCCCCTACGAGCAGTACTTC,CATSDSTSGRPYEQYF
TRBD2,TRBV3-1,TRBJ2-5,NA,TGTGCCAGCTGCCCGAGGACTAGCGGGGGGTCCCGTTTGGTGAAGACCCAGTACTTC,CASCPRTSGGSRLVKTQYF
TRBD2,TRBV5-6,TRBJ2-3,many,TGTGCCAGCAGCTTGGCCCAGGGACTAGCGGGAGGGCCTGTCGTTTCGGATACGCAGTATTTT,CASSLAQGLAGGPVVSDTQYF
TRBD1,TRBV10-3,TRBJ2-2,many,TGTGCCGTGGGACAGAGCACCGGGGAGCTGTTTTTT,CAVGQSTGELFF
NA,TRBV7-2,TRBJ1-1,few,TGTGCCAGCAGCTCGGGACGGCGCATGAACACTGAAGCTTTCTTT,CASSSGRRMNTEAFF
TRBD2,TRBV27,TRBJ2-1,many,TGTGCCAGCAGCTCGGGACTAGCTTACAATGAGCAGTTCTTC,CASSSGLAYNEQFF
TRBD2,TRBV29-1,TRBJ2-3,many,TGCAGCGTTCCCCTAGCGGGTAGCACAGATACGCAGTATTTT,CSVPLAGSTDTQYF
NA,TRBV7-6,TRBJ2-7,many,TGTGCCAGCAGCTGGTACAGGGGAGGCTACGAGCAGTACTTC,CASSWYRGGYEQYF
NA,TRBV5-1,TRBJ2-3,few,TGCGCCAGCAGCTTGAATCGCCGGGGGAGCACAGATACGCAGTATTTT,CASSLNRRGSTDTQYF
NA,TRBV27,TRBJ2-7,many,TGTGCCAGCGCCCTGGCGACCTCCTTTGAGCAGTACTTC,CASALATSFEQYF
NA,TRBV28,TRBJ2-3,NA,TGTGCCAGCAGTTTCCCGGCTCCACCTAAAAACACAGATACGCAGTATTTT,CASSFPAPPKNTDTQYF
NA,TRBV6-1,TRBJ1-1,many,TGTGCCAGCAGTGGGTCACAGGGTATTACTGAAGCTTTCTTT,CASSGSQGITEAFF
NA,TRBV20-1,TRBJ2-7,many,TGCAGTGCCCCAGGAGATTACGAGCAGTACTTC,CSAPGDYEQYF
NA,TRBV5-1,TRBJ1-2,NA,TGCGCCAGCAGCTTCACCGGAGCGGGCTATGGCTACACCTTC,CASSFTGAGYGYTF
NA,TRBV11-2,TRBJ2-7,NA,TGTGCCAGCAGCCGTTCTACAGGGAACGAGCAGTACTTC,CASSRSTGNEQYF